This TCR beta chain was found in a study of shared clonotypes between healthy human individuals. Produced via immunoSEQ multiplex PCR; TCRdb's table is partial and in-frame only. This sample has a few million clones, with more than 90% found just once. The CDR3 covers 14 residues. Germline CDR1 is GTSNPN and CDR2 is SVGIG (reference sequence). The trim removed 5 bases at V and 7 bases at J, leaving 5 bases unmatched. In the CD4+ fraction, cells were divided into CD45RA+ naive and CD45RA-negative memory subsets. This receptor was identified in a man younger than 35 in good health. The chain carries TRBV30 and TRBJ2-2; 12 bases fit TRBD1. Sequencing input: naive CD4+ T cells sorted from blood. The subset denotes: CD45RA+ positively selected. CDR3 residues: CAWGDRGLHGELFF. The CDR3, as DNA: TGTGCCTGGGGGGACAGGGGGCTGCACGGGGAGCTGTTTTTT.